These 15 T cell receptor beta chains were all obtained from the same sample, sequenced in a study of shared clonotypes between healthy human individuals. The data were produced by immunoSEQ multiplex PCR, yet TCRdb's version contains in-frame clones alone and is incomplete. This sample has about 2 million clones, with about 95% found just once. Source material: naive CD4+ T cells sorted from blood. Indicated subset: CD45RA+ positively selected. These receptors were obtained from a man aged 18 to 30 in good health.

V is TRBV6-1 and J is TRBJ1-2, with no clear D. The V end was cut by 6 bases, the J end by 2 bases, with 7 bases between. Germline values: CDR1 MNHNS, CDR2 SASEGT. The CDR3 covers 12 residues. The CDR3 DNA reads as TGTGCCAGCAGAGAGCCCAACTATGGCTACACCTTC. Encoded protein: CASREPNYGYTF.

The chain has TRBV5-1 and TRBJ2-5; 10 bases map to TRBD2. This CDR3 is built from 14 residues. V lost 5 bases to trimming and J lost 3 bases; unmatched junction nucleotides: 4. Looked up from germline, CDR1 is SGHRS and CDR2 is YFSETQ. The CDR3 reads CASSSGLAKETQYF. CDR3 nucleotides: TGCGCCAGCAGTTCGGGACTAGCGAAAGAGACCCAGTACTTC.

CDR3 residues: CAIREDSDNSPLHF. CDR3 bases: TGTGCCATCAGAGAGGACAGCGATAATTCACCCCTCCACTTT. The chain links TRBV10-3 to TRBJ1-6, with a weak D call TRBD1 (6 bases). This CDR3 contains 14 residues. Germline V gene sequence: CDR1 ENHRY, CDR2 SYGVKD. Trimming pared 6 bases from V and 5 bases from J, leaving 11 bases between.

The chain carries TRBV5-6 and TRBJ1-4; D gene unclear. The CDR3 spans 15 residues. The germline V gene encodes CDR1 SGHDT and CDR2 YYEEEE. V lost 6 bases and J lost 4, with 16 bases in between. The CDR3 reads CASNIRPPGNEKLFF. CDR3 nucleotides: TGTGCCAGCAACATTAGACCCCCGGGTAATGAAAAACTGTTTTTT.

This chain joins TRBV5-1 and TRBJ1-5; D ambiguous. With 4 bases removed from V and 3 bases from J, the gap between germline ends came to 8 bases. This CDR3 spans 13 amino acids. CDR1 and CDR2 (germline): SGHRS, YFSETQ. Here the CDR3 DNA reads TGCGCCAGCAGCCAGGATGCCAATCAGCCCCAGCATTTT. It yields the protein CASSQDANQPQHF.

CDR3 sequence: CASSPGDRGSIYEQYF. The CDR3 DNA follows: TGTGCCAGCAGCCCTGGGGACAGGGGGTCTATCTACGAGCAGTACTTC. The gene calls are TRBV14 and TRBJ2-7; TRBD1 agrees at 11 bases. This CDR3 region has 16 residues. CDR1 is SGHDN and CDR2 is FVKESK in the germline V gene. Trimming removed 4 bases from V and 3 bases from J; junction bases left unmatched: 8.

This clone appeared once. CDR3 loop: CASSAANYGYTF. DNA for the CDR3: TGTGCCAGCAGTGCGGCTAACTATGGCTACACCTTC. The V and J genes are TRBV27 and TRBJ1-2; D unresolved. Germline values: CDR1 MNHEY, CDR2 SMNVEV (reference sequence). V was clipped by 5 bases and J by 0 bases, with 4 bases between them. The CDR3 loop spans 12 amino acids.

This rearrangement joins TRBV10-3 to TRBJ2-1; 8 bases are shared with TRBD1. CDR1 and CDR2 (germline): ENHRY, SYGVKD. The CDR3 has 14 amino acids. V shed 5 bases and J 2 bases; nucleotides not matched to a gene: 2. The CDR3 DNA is TGTGCCATCAGTAGGACAGGGACCTACAATGAGCAGTTCTTC. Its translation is CAISRTGTYNEQFF.

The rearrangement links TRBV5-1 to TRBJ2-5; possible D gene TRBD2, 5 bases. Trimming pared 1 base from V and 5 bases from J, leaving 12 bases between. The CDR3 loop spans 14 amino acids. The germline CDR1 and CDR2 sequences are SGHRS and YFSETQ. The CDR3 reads CASSLTWTGETQYF. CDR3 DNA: TGCGCCAGCAGCTTGACCTGGACGGGGGAGACCCAGTACTTC.

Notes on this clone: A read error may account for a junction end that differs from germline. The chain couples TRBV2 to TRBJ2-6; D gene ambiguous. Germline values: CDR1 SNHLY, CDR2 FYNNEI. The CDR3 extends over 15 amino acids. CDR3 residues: CASSEWGTGANVLTF. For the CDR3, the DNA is TGTGCCAGCAGTGAGTGGGGAACTGGAGCCAACGTCCTGACTTTC.

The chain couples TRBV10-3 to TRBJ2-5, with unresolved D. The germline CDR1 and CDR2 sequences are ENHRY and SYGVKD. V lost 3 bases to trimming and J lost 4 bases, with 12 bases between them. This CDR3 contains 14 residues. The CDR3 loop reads CAISDGGDRETQYF. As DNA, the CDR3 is TGTGCCATCAGTGACGGTGGGGATCGAGAGACCCAGTACTTC.

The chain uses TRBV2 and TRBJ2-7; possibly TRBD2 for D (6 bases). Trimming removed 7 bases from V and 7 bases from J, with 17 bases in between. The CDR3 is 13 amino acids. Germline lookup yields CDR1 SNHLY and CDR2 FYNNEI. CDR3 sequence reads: CASTPVGGREQYF. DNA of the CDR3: TGTGCCAGCACTCCAGTGGGGGGACGGGAGCAGTACTTC.

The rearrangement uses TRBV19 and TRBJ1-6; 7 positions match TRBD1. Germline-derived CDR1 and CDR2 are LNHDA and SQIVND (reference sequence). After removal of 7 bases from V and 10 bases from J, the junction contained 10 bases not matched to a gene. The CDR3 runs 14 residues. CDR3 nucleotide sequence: TGTGCCAGTACCGAGGGGGCGCGGGGATCACCCCTCCACTTT. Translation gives CASTEGARGSPLHF.

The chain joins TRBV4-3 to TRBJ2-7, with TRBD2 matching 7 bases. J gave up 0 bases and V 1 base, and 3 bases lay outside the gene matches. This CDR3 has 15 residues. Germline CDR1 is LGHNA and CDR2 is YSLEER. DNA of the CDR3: TGCGCCAGCAGCCAAGTCTGGGGGGGCTCCTACGAGCAGTACTTC. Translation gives CASSQVWGGSYEQYF.

DNA of the CDR3: TGCGCCAGCAGGATGACTGAGAATGAGCAGTTCTTC. The encoded protein is CASRMTENEQFF. This chain joins TRBV5-1 and TRBJ2-1; D is unclear. V lost 5 bases, J lost 7 bases, and 10 bases lay in between. This CDR3 is 12 amino acids long. Germline CDR1 SGHRS, CDR2 YFSETQ.